The 8 T cell receptor beta chains in this list originate from one sample, sequenced in a study of cytomegalovirus exposure and HLA in healthy donors (dated by TCRdb to 2017 to 2019). Preparation of the library involved the immunoSEQ multiplex PCR assay. For the multiplex PCR, a mixture combining 60 forward primers for TCR Vbeta segments and 13 reverse primers for TCR Jbeta segments was used. TCRdb retrieved this table from immuneACCESS and kept in-frame rearrangements only. Not all clones are present; in checked studies, unresolved V genes account for under half, and no reason is known for the remainder. The sample table holds some 100,000 clones, of which more than 65% were seen once. The ten top clones hold 4% of the sample. Sequenced: PBMCs. The receptors were gathered from a woman aged 45-65 years in good health and CMV-seropositive.

This clone was counted only a few times. This chain joins TRBV18 and TRBJ2-7, with a tentative D call TRBD2 (5 bases). Trimming removed 3 bases from V and 7 bases from J, with 19 bases in between. The germline CDR1 and CDR2 sequences are KGHSH and LQKENI. The CDR3 has 15 residues. In DNA form, the CDR3 reads TGTGCCAGCTCACCGAATGCACTAGTCTCCTCTGAGCAGTACTTC. This gives the protein CASSPNALVSSEQYF.

This clone was recorded only once. The chain has TRBV6-5 and TRBJ2-5; 10 nucleotides line up with TRBD2. The CDR3 contains 15 residues. CDR1 is MNHEY, CDR2 SVGAGI, per germline. V shed 8 bases, J shed 2 bases, and the junction held 8 bases outside the gene matches. In DNA form, the CDR3 reads TGTGCCAGCTTCCGAGCGGGGGGGAAACAAGAGACCCAGTACTTC. It is translated as CASFRAGGKQETQYF.

The chain's CDR3 is CASTHLGATNEKLFF. The CDR3 bases are TGCGCCAGCACCCACCTAGGGGCAACTAATGAAAAACTGTTTTTT. The chain has TRBV4-1 and TRBJ1-4; D possibly corresponds to TRBD1 (5 bases). The length of the CDR3 is 15 residues. Germline lookup yields CDR1 MGHRA and CDR2 YSYEKL. With 7 bases removed from V and 0 bases from J, the gap between germline ends came to 12 bases.

CDR3 sequence: CASSPPGNLLQPKLFF. For the CDR3, the DNA is TGTGCCAGCAGCCCCCCGGGGAACCTCCTGCAACCAAAACTGTTTTTT. The chain uses TRBV7-8 and TRBJ1-4; D is unclear. The CDR3 length is 16 residues. CDR1 SGHVS and CDR2 FQNEAQ come from the germline V gene. Trimming shortened V by 5 bases and J by 10 bases, and 23 bases separated the two germline ends.

This chain connects TRBV5-1 to TRBJ1-1, with D possibly matching TRBD1 (6 bases). CDR3 length: 11 amino acids. Germline values: CDR1 SGHRS, CDR2 YFSETQ. The ends were cut back, 4 bases at V and 7 bases at J, with 8 bases in the middle. The CDR3 reads CASSQQGEAFF. As DNA, the CDR3 is TGCGCCAGCAGCCAACAGGGTGAAGCTTTCTTT.

The CDR3 is CASSLGVGTDTQYF. The CDR3 DNA follows: TGTGCCAGCAGCCTCGGGGTGGGCACAGATACGCAGTATTTT. V is TRBV11-2 and J is TRBJ2-3; possibly TRBD2 for D (5 bases). The germline gives CDR1 SGHAT, CDR2 FQNNGV. The CDR3 is 14 residues long. V dropped 5 bases and J dropped 1 base, with 10 bases sitting between them.

J is TRBJ1-4 and V is TRBV25-1, with D unresolved. Trimming took 8 bases from V and 0 from J, leaving 10 bases between them. Germline lookup yields CDR1 MGHDK and CDR2 SYGVNS. The CDR3 totals 14 residues. The CDR3 region has the DNA TGTGCCAGCCGGAGGGATGCAACTAATGAAAAACTGTTTTTT. Amino acid sequence: CASRRDATNEKLFF. Drawing the rest from reference TRBV25-1 and TRBJ1-4, the complete variable domain is EADIYQTPRYLVIGTGKKITLECSQTMGHDKMYWYQQDPGMELHLIHYSYGVNSTEKGDLSSESTVSRIRTEHFPLTLESARPSHTSQYLCASRRDATNEKLFFGSGTQLSVL.

This chain connects TRBV5-1 to TRBJ2-2, with 8 bases fitting TRBD2. V lost 2 bases to trimming and J lost 8 bases; unmatched junction nucleotides: 8. The CDR3 has 15 residues. Germline assignment: CDR1 SGHRS and CDR2 YFSETQ. CDR3 in amino acids: CASSFTSGSGGELFF. CDR3 DNA sequence: TGCGCCAGCAGCTTTACTAGCGGATCGGGGGGGGAGCTGTTTTTT. Complete variable domain (other parts from reference TRBV5-1 and TRBJ2-2): KAGVTQTPRYLIKTRGQQVTLSCSPISGHRSVSWYQQTPGQGLQFLFEYFSETQRNKGNFPGRFSGRQFSNSRSEMNVSTLELGDSALYLCASSFTSGSGGELFFGEGSRLTVL.